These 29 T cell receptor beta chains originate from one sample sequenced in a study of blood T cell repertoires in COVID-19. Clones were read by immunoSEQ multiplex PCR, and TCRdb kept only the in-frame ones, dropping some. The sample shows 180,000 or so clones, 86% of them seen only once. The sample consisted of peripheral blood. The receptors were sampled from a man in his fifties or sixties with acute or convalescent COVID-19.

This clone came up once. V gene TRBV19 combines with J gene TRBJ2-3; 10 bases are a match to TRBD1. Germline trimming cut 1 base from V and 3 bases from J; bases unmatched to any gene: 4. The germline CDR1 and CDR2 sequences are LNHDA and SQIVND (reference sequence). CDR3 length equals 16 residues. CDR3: CASSIGGTGATDTQYF. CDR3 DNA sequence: TGTGCCAGTAGTATAGGAGGGACAGGGGCAACAGATACGCAGTATTTT.

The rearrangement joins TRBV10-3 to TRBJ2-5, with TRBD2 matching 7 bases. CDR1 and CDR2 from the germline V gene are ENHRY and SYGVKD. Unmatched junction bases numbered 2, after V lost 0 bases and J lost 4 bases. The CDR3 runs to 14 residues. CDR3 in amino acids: CAISESASGETQYF. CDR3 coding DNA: TGTGCCATCAGTGAGTCGGCTAGCGGAGAGACCCAGTACTTC.

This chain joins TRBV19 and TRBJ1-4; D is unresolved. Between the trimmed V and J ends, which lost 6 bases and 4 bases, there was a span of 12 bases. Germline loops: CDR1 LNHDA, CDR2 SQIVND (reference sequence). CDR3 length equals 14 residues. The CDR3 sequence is CASSGIPHNEKLFF. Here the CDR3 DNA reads TGTGCCAGTAGCGGGATCCCCCATAATGAAAAACTGTTTTTT.

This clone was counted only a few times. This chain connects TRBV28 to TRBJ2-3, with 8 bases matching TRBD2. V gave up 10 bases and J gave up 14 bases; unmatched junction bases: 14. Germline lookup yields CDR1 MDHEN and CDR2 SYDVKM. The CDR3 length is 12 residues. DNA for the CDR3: TGTGCCACTGCAGCGGGAGCCATACTCCTGTATTTT. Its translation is CATAAGAILLYF.

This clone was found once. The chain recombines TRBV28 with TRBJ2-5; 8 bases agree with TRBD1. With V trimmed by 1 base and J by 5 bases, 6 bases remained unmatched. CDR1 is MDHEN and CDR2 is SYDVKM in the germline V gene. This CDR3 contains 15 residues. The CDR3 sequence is CASSLSQGARETQYF. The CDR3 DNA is TGTGCCAGCAGTTTATCCCAGGGGGCCCGGGAGACCCAGTACTTC.

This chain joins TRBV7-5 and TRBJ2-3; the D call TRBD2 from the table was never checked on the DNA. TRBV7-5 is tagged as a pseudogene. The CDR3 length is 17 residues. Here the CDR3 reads CARSQGLAGVCTDTQYF. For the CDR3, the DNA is TGTGCCAGAAGCCAGGGCCTAGCGGGAGTATGCACAGATACGCAGTATTTT.

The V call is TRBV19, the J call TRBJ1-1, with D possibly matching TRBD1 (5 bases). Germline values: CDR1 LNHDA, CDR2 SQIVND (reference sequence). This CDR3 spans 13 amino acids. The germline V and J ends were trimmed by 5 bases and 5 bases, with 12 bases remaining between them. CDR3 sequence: CASSVQGRTEAFF. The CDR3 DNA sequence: TGTGCCAGTAGTGTCCAGGGTAGGACTGAAGCTTTCTTT.

The CDR3 sequence: CATSAWRNTEAFF. For the CDR3, the DNA is TGTGCCACCTCAGCGTGGAGAAACACTGAAGCTTTCTTT. The chain is built from TRBV6-5 and TRBJ1-1; no clear D gene. The CDR3 is made up of 13 amino acids. The V and J ends lost 10 bases and 2 bases respectively, with 14 bases between them. The germline CDR1 and CDR2 sequences are MNHEY and SVGAGI.

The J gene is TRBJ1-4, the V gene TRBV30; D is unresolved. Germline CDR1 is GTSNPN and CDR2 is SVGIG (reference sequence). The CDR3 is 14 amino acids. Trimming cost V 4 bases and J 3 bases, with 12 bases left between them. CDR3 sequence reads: CAWIHRYPNEKLFF. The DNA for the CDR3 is TGTGCCTGGATACACAGATACCCTAATGAAAAACTGTTTTTT.

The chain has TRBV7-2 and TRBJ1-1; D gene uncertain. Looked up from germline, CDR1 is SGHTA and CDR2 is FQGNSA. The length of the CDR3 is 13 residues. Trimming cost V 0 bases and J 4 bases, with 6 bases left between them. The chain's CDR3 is CASSLAVGTEAFF. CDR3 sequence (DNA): TGTGCCAGCAGCTTAGCGGTCGGCACTGAAGCTTTCTTT.

CDR3 coding DNA: TGCGCCAGCAGCTTGGATGGGCCATACAATGAGCAGTTCTTC. Encoded protein: CASSLDGPYNEQFF. The chain employs TRBV5-1 and TRBJ2-1; D unresolved. Germline CDR1 is SGHRS and CDR2 is YFSETQ. The CDR3 runs 14 residues. The V end lost 0 bases, the J end lost 4 bases, and 8 bases lay between the germline ends.

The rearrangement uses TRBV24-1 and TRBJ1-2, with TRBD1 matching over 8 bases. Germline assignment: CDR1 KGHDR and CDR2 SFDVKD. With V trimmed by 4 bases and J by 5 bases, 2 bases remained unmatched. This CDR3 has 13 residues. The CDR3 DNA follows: TGTGCCACCAGTGAGGGACAGGAGTATGGCTACACCTTC. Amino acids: CATSEGQEYGYTF.

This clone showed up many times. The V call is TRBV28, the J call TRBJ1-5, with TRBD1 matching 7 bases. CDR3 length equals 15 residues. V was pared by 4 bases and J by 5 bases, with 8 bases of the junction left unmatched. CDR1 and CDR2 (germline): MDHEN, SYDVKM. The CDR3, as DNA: TGTGCCAGCAGTTCGGACAGGACAACTGATCAGCCCCAGCATTTT. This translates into CASSSDRTTDQPQHF.

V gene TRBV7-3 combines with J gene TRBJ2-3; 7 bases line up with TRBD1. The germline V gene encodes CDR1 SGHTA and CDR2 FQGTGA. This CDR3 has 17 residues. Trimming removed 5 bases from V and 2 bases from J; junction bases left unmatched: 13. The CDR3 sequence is CASSLHPGGPSTDTQYF. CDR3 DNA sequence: TGTGCCAGCAGCCTTCATCCAGGGGGTCCCTCCACAGATACGCAGTATTTT.

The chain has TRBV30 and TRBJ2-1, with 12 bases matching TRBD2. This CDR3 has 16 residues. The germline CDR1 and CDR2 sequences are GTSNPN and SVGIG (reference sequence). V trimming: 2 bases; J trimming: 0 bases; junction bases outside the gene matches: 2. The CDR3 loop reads CAWSLAGGSSYNEQFF. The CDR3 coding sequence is TGTGCCTGGAGTCTAGCGGGAGGGAGCTCCTACAATGAGCAGTTCTTC.

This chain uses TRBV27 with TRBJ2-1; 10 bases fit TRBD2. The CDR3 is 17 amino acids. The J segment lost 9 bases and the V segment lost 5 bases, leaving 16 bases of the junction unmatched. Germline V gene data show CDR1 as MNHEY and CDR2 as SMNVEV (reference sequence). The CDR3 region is CASSPYWTSGYFPEQFF. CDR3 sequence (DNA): TGTGCCAGCAGTCCCTACTGGACTAGCGGTTATTTCCCTGAGCAGTTCTTC.

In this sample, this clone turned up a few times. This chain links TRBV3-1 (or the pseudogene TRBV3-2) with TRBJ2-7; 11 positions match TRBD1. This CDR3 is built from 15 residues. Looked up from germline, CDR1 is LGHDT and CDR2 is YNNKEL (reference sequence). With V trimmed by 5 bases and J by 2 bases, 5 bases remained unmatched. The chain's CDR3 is CASSDPGQGAYEQYF. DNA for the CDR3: TGTGCCAGCAGCGACCCGGGACAGGGGGCCTACGAGCAGTACTTC.

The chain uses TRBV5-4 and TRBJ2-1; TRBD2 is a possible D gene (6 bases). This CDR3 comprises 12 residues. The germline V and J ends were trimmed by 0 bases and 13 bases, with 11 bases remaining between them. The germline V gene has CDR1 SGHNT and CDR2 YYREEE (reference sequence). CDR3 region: CASSLAGDDQFF. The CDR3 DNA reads TGTGCCAGCAGCTTGGCGGGAGACGATCAGTTCTTC. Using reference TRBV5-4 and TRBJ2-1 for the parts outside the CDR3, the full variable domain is ETGVTQSPTHLIKTRGQQVTLRCSSQSGHNTVSWYQQALGQGPQFIFQYYREEENGRGNFPPRFSGLQFPNYSSELNVNALELDDSALYLCASSLAGDDQFFGPGTRLTVL.

The CDR3 loop is CASTSGTGGFLWSGELFF. CDR3 coding DNA: TGCGCCAGCACCTCCGGAACAGGGGGGTTTCTATGGTCCGGGGAGCTGTTTTTT. V and J are TRBV10-2 and TRBJ2-2; TRBD1 agrees at 8 bases. The germline V gene has CDR1 WSHSY and CDR2 SAAADI. Germline trimming cut 7 bases from V and 6 bases from J; bases unmatched to any gene: 19. The CDR3 length is 18 residues.

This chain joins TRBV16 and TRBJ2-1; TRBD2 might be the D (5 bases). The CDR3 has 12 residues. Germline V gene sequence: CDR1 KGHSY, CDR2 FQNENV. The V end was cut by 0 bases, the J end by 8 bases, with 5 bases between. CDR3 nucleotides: TGTGCCAGCAGCCAATCCGGGGATGAGCAGTTCTTC. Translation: CASSQSGDEQFF. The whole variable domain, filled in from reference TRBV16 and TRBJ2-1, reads GEEVAQTPKHLVRGEGQKAKLYCAPIKGHSYVFWYQQVLKNEFKFLISFQNENVFDETGMPKERFSAKCLPNSPCSLEIQATKLEDSAVYFCASSQSGDEQFFGPGTRLTVL.

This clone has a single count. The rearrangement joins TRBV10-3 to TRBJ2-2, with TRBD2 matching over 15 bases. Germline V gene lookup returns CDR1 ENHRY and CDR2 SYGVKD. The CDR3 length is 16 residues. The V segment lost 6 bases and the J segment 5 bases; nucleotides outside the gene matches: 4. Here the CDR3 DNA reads TGTGCCATCAGGCCGGGACTAGCGGGGGGTACCGGGGAGCTGTTTTTT. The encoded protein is CAIRPGLAGGTGELFF.

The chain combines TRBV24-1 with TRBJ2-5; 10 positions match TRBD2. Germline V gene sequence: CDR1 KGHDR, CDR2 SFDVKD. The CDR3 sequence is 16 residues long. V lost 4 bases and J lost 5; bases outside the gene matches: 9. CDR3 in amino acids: CATSEPSGSLSETQYF. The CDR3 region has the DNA TGTGCCACCAGTGAACCTAGCGGGAGTTTGTCGGAGACCCAGTACTTC.

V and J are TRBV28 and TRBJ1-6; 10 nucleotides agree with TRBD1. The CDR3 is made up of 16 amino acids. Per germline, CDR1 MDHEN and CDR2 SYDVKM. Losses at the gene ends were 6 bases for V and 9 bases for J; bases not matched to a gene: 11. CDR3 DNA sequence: TGTGCCAGCAGGGGTCGACAGGGGGCCGGTGGTTCACCCCTCCACTTT. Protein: CASRGRQGAGGSPLHF.

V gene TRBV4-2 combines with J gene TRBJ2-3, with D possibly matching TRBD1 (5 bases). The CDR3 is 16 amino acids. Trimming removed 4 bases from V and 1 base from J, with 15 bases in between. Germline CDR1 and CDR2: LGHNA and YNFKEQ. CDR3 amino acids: CASSLVPQGGTDTQYF. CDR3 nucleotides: TGTGCCAGCAGCCTAGTCCCCCAGGGTGGCACAGATACGCAGTATTTT.

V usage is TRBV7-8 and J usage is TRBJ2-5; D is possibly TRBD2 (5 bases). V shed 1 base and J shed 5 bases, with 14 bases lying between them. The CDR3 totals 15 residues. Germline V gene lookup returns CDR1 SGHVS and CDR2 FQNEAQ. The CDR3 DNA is TGTGCCAGCAGCTTAGATTACGGGATGGGGGAGACCCAGTACTTC. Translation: CASSLDYGMGETQYF.

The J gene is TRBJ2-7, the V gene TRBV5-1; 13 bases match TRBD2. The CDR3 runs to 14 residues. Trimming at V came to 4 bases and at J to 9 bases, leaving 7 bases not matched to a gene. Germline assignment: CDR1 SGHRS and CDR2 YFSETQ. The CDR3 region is CASSDTSGRASQYF. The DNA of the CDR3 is TGCGCCAGCAGCGACACTAGCGGGAGGGCCTCGCAGTACTTC.

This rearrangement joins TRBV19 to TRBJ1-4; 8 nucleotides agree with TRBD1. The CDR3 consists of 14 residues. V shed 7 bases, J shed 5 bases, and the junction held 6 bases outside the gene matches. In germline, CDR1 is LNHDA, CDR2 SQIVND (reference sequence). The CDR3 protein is CASTATGENEKLFF. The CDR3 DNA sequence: TGTGCCAGTACTGCGACAGGGGAGAATGAAAAACTGTTTTTT.

As DNA, the CDR3 is TGTGCCAGCAGCTTGAAGGACAGAATACTTAACACCGGGGAGCTGTTTTTT. Translation: CASSLKDRILNTGELFF. The chain recombines TRBV5-8 with TRBJ2-2; tentatively, D is TRBD1 (6 bases). This CDR3 spans 17 amino acids. CDR1 is SGHTS, CDR2 YDEGEE, per germline. V was clipped by 1 base and J by 2 bases, with 15 bases between them.

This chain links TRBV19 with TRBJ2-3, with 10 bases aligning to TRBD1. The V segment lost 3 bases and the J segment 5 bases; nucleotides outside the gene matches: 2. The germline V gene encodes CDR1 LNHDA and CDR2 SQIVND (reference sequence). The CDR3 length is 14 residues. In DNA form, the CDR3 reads TGTGCCAGTAGTATCCGGGACAGGGGAGATACGCAGTATTTT. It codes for CASSIRDRGDTQYF.